This T cell receptor beta chain comes out of a study of graft-versus-host responses after intestinal transplantation. The overall study: Isolated intestinal, liver-intestinal, or multivisceral transplants were what recipients had. All of the recipients had induction that used anti-thymocyte globulin, then tacrolimus and steroids for 2 to 3 years.

This CDR3 contains 15 residues. V shed 4 bases and J shed 2 bases, with 15 bases lying between them. In germline, CDR1 is SGHVS, CDR2 FNYEAQ. Findings and limits, study-wide: Ileal or blood samples showed some GvH clones first, and such clones were also found in recipient marrow. After transplant, early declines in HvG clones were associated with peak levels of circulating GvH clones.

With regard to this clone: Its antigen is unidentified.

Sequencing was performed with immunoSEQ multiplex PCR; in TCRdb, only in-frame clones are kept and a portion is missing. The table lists roughly 100,000 clones, 85% to 95% of them singletons, with roughly 0.069% in the top ten. V is TRBV7-6 and J is TRBJ2-7; D call uncertain. The sequence derives from a human donor who was the organ donor for an intestinal transplant. Sequencing used unstimulated CD8+ T cells sorted from spleen or lymph node cells, obtained before transplant. CDR3 amino acids: CASSSHTTPTYEQYF. The CDR3, as DNA: TGTGCCAGCAGCTCGCATACGACTCCCACCTACGAGCAGTACTTC.